A selection of T cell receptor beta chains follows, all from one sample in a study of control samples from healthy donors and cancer patients. The method was immunoSEQ multiplex PCR; TCRdb's version includes in-frame clones alone and lacks a portion of them. This table holds around 90,000 clones, under 90% found once. Sequenced: blood. The receptors were gathered from a middle-aged woman in good health. The CDR3 runs from the conserved cysteine through the conserved F or W. D genes are given only for firm matches. Size is stated for part of the rows, as once, few or many counts, or as a class when the clone is expanded.

J: TRBJ2-7
length: 14
D: NA
V: TRBV2
size: few
DNA: TGTGCCAGCAGGGCAGGCGAAAGCTCCTACGAGCAGTACTTC
CDR3: CASRAGESSYEQYF

J: TRBJ1-1
length: 14
D: NA
V: TRBV5-1
size: NA
DNA: TGCGCCAGCAGCTACCGGGACCCGAACACTGAAGCTTTCTTT
CDR3: CASSYRDPNTEAFF

J: TRBJ1-1
length: 14
D: NA
V: TRBV7-2
size: NA
DNA: TGTGCCAGCAGCTCCAATTCCAGGGGAGCTGAAGCTTTCTTT
CDR3: CASSSNSRGAEAFF

J: TRBJ1-5
length: 14
D: NA
V: TRBV13
size: NA
DNA: TGTGCCAGCAGCTTAGCGGGGGGCAATCAGCCCCAGCATTTT
CDR3: CASSLAGGNQPQHF

J: TRBJ2-6
length: 15
D: NA
V: TRBV5-1
size: NA
DNA: TGCGCCAGCAGCTCCGTCTTCTCTGGGGCCAACGTCCTGACTTTC
CDR3: CASSSVFSGANVLTF

J: TRBJ2-3
length: 15
D: NA
V: TRBV23-1
size: NA
DNA: TGCGCCAGCAGTCGGTGGACAACTAGCACAGATACGCAGTATTTT
CDR3: CASSRWTTSTDTQYF

J: TRBJ1-3
length: 13
D: NA
V: TRBV7-2
size: NA
DNA: TGTGCCAGCAGCCCTGCCCGTGGAAACACCATATATTTT
CDR3: CASSPARGNTIYF

J: TRBJ2-7
length: 15
D: TRBD1
V: TRBV7-2
size: NA
DNA: TGTGCCAGCAGCCCCCGGACAGGGGGAAACTACGAGCAGTACTTC
CDR3: CASSPRTGGNYEQYF

J: TRBJ1-4
length: 14
D: NA
V: TRBV9
size: NA
DNA: TGTGCCAGCAGTTCGGAGGGGGGGAATGAAAAACTGTTTTTT
CDR3: CASSSEGGNEKLFF

J: TRBJ1-1
length: 13
D: NA
V: TRBV16
size: NA
DNA: TGTGCCAGCAGCCTGTCTCGCGAGGGTGAAGCTTTCTTT
CDR3: CASSLSREGEAFF

J: TRBJ2-7
length: 12
D: NA
V: TRBV10-3
size: NA
DNA: TGTGCCTCTTCGACGGACCCCTACGAGCAGTACTTC
CDR3: CASSTDPYEQYF

J: TRBJ2-1
length: 14
D: NA
V: TRBV6-4
size: NA
DNA: TGTGCCAGCAGTGACGGGGGTCTTTTCAATGAGCAGTTCTTC
CDR3: CASSDGGLFNEQFF

J: TRBJ2-3
length: 17
D: NA
V: TRBV9
size: few
DNA: TGTGCCAGCACCCCTCACCAGGGCGTCCTTAGCACAGATACGCAGTATTTT
CDR3: CASTPHQGVLSTDTQYF

J: TRBJ1-1
length: 15
D: NA
V: TRBV6-5
size: NA
DNA: TGTGCCAGTCATCGGTTGGGGGTAGGGGACACTGAAGCTTTCTTT
CDR3: CASHRLGVGDTEAFF

J: TRBJ2-3
length: 13
D: NA
V: TRBV9
size: NA
DNA: TGTGCCAGCAGTCTTTTAGCGGCAGATACGCAGTATTTT
CDR3: CASSLLAADTQYF

J: TRBJ1-2
length: 16
D: NA
V: TRBV12-1
size: NA
DNA: TGTGCCAGCAGCCCCGATTTATACTCAGCTAACTATGGCTACACCTTC
CDR3: CASSPDLYSANYGYTF

J: TRBJ1-3
length: 15
D: TRBD1
V: TRBV2
size: NA
DNA: TGTGCCAGCAGCTCGACAGGGGGAACTGGAAACACCATATATTTT
CDR3: CASSSTGGTGNTIYF

J: TRBJ2-2
length: 19
D: TRBD2
V: TRBV7-8
size: NA
DNA: TGTGCCAGCAGCTTAAAATTCCCGGGGGGACTTGAGAGGACCGGGGAGCTGTTTTTT
CDR3: CASSLKFPGGLERTGELFF

J: TRBJ1-1
length: 13
D: NA
V: TRBV7-2
size: NA
DNA: TGTGCCAGCAGCGTAGGAAGGAACACTGAAGCTTTCTTT
CDR3: CASSVGRNTEAFF

J: TRBJ1-2
length: 16
D: NA
V: TRBV14
size: NA
DNA: TGTGCCAGCAGCCAAGGGTATGGTTTCCTAAACTATGGCTACACCTTC
CDR3: CASSQGYGFLNYGYTF

J: TRBJ1-2
length: 12
D: NA
V: TRBV3-1/TRBV3-2
size: NA
DNA: TGTGCCAGCAGCCAACGAGTCTATGGCTACACCTTC
CDR3: CASSQRVYGYTF

J: TRBJ1-4
length: 15
D: NA
V: TRBV30
size: NA
DNA: TGTGCCTGGAGGGGGGCTGGGGCAGGGGTCGAAAAACTGTTTTTT
CDR3: CAWRGAGAGVEKLFF

J: TRBJ1-5
length: 13
D: NA
V: TRBV10-3
size: NA
DNA: TGTGCCATCAGTGAGTCCAGGGATCAGCCCCAGCATTTT
CDR3: CAISESRDQPQHF

J: TRBJ2-1
length: 15
D: NA
V: TRBV7-2
size: NA
DNA: TGTGCCAGCAGCGCCGGTCCGGGGGTCTACAATGAGCAGTTCTTC
CDR3: CASSAGPGVYNEQFF

J: TRBJ1-2
length: 13
D: NA
V: TRBV9
size: NA
DNA: TGTGCCAGCAGCCCAACCCCAGGGGTTGGCTACACCTTC
CDR3: CASSPTPGVGYTF

J: TRBJ2-3
length: 16
D: NA
V: TRBV13
size: few
DNA: TGTGCCAGCAGCTTAGGCCAGGGCAGGTCGGGGGATACGCAGTATTTT
CDR3: CASSLGQGRSGDTQYF

J: TRBJ1-1
length: 13
D: NA
V: TRBV12-3/TRBV12-4
size: NA
DNA: TGTGCCAGCAGTTTCCCCGGGGTCACTGAAGCTTTCTTT
CDR3: CASSFPGVTEAFF

J: TRBJ2-3
length: 14
D: NA
V: TRBV3-1/TRBV3-2
size: NA
DNA: TGTGCCAGCAGCTTGGAGGGGGGTCCAGATACGCAGTATTTT
CDR3: CASSLEGGPDTQYF

J: TRBJ1-2
length: 14
D: NA
V: TRBV24-1
size: NA
DNA: TGTGCCACCAGTGATTCCCTCGGCAACTATGGCTACACCTTC
CDR3: CATSDSLGNYGYTF

J: TRBJ2-7
length: 16
D: TRBD2
V: TRBV5-1
size: NA
DNA: TGCGCCAGCAGCCTAGCGGGGGGGGTCCCTGATGAAGAGCAGTACTTC
CDR3: CASSLAGGVPDEEQYF

J: TRBJ2-2
length: 14
D: TRBD2
V: TRBV19
size: NA
DNA: TGTGCCAGCAGCGGGCTAGCGGTACGCGGGGAGCTGTTTTTT
CDR3: CASSGLAVRGELFF

J: TRBJ1-5
length: 14
D: NA
V: TRBV6-2/TRBV6-3
size: few
DNA: TGTGCCAGCAGCGACATACATAGCAATCAGCCCCAGCATTTT
CDR3: CASSDIHSNQPQHF

J: TRBJ1-1
length: 15
D: NA
V: TRBV11-3
size: NA
DNA: TGTGCCAGCAGCTCCCGGGGTGGGACTAACACTGAAGCTTTCTTT
CDR3: CASSSRGGTNTEAFF

J: TRBJ2-4
length: 14
D: NA
V: TRBV6-1
size: few
DNA: TGTGCCAGCAGTGAAGTGGGACACAAAAACATTCAGTACTTC
CDR3: CASSEVGHKNIQYF

J: TRBJ2-4
length: 15
D: TRBD1
V: TRBV4-1
size: NA
DNA: TGCGCCAGCAGCCAAGACCCGACAGGGAATAACATTCAGTACTTC
CDR3: CASSQDPTGNNIQYF

J: TRBJ2-1
length: 17
D: TRBD2
V: TRBV10-3
size: NA
DNA: TGTGCCATCAGCGCTTTGACTAGCGGGGGGGCCGGGAATGAGCAGTTCTTC
CDR3: CAISALTSGGAGNEQFF

J: TRBJ2-4
length: 16
D: TRBD1
V: TRBV6-2/TRBV6-3
size: NA
DNA: TGTGCCAGCAGTCTTACAGGGGTATCGGCCAAAAACATTCAGTACTTC
CDR3: CASSLTGVSAKNIQYF

J: TRBJ1-2
length: 14
D: NA
V: TRBV6-6
size: few
DNA: TGTGCCAGCAGTTCCACAAAGACGGGAGGTGGCTACACCTTC
CDR3: CASSSTKTGGGYTF

J: TRBJ1-5
length: 15
D: NA
V: TRBV2
size: NA
DNA: TGTGCCAGCAGTGAAAGTCCCTTTAGCAATCAGCCCCAGCATTTT
CDR3: CASSESPFSNQPQHF

J: TRBJ1-2
length: 17
D: TRBD1
V: TRBV18
size: NA
DNA: TGTGCCAGCTCACCCTCGAAGGGGGCCAGGGCTAACTATGGCTACACCTTC
CDR3: CASSPSKGARANYGYTF

J: TRBJ1-2
length: 11
D: NA
V: TRBV29-1
size: NA
DNA: TGCAGCGCCCTGTGGGGGAATGGCTACACCTTC
CDR3: CSALWGNGYTF

J: TRBJ2-7
length: 13
D: TRBD1
V: TRBV24-1
size: NA
DNA: TGTGCCACCAGGGACAGGTCGTCCTACGAGCAGTACTTC
CDR3: CATRDRSSYEQYF

J: TRBJ2-1
length: 15
D: NA
V: TRBV4-1
size: NA
DNA: TGCGCCAGCAGCCAGGCCGGTCACCGGGACGATGAGCAGTTCTTC
CDR3: CASSQAGHRDDEQFF

J: TRBJ1-2
length: 13
D: NA
V: TRBV3-1/TRBV3-2
size: few
DNA: TGTGCCAGCACACTAAGCGGTTACTATGGCTACACCTTC
CDR3: CASTLSGYYGYTF